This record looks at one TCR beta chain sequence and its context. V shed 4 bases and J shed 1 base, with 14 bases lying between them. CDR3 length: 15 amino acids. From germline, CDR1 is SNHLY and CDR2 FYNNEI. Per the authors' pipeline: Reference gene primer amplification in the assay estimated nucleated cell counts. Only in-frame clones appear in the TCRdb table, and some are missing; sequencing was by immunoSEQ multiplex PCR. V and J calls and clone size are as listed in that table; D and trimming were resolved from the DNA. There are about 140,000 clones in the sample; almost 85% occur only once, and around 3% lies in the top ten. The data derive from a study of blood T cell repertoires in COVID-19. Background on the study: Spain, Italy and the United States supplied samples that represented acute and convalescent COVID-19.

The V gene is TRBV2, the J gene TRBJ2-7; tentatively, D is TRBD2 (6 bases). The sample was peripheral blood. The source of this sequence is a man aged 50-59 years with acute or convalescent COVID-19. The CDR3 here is CASSVAGSSSYEQYF. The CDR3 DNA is TGTGCCAGCAGTGTGGCCGGGAGTAGTTCCTACGAGCAGTACTTC. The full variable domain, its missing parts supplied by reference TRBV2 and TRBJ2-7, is EPEVTQTPSHQVTQMGQEVILRCVPISNHLYFYWYRQILGQKVEFLVSFYNNEISEKSEIFDDQFSVERPDGSNFTLKIRSTKLEDSAMYFCASSVAGSSSYEQYFGPGTRLTVT.